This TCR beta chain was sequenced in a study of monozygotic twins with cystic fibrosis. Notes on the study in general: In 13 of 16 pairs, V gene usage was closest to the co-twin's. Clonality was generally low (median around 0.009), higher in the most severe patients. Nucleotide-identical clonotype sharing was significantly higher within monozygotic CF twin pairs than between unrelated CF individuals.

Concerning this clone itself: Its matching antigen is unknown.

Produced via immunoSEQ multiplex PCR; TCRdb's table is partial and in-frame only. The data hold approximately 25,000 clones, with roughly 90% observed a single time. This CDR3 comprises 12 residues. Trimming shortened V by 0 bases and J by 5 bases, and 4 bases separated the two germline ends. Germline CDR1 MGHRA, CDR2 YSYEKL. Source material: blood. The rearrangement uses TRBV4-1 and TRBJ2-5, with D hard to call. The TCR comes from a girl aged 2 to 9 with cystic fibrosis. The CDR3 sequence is CASSQDVETQYF. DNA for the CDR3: TGCGCCAGCAGCCAAGATGTGGAGACCCAGTACTTC.